These 25 T cell receptor beta chains were sequenced from one sample in a study of long-term antiretroviral therapy in people with HIV. Researchers ran immunoSEQ v3.0 at survey level. Libraries were prepared by immunoSEQ multiplex PCR; TCRdb keeps only in-frame clonotypes and omits some of them. The top ten clones hold 2.2% of a sample with under 30,000 clones, roughly 96% of them seen once. Source: unsorted PBMCs, taken around 5 years after starting antiretroviral therapy. These receptors all come from a woman between 45 and 60 years old with HIV.

V gene TRBV6-5 combines with J gene TRBJ1-5; the D gene is possibly TRBD1 (5 bases). The CDR3 covers 14 residues. Germline V gives CDR1 MNHEY, CDR2 SVGAGI. Trimming removed 2 bases at V and 7 bases at J, with 12 bases between. The CDR3 DNA reads as TGTGCCAGCAGTTACGAAAGGGGTGAACAGCCCCAGCATTTT. It yields the protein CASSYERGEQPQHF.

Written as DNA, the CDR3 is TGTGCCAGCAGTTTACCCCGAGCGGGAGGGCCCCTCGAGCAGTACTTC. Its protein is CASSLPRAGGPLEQYF. This chain joins TRBV27 and TRBJ2-7; 10 bases map to TRBD2. Germline V CDR1 and CDR2: MNHEY, SMNVEV (reference sequence). The CDR3 contains 16 residues. After removal of 2 bases from V and 6 bases from J, the junction contained 10 bases not matched to a gene.

This chain links TRBV28 with TRBJ1-2; D possibly corresponds to TRBD1 (6 bases). Trimming removed 3 bases from V and 5 bases from J, with 7 bases in between. The CDR3 sequence is 12 residues long. Per germline, CDR1 MDHEN and CDR2 SYDVKM. This CDR3 reads CASSFRGYGYTF. For the CDR3, the DNA is TGTGCCAGCAGTTTCAGGGGTTATGGCTACACCTTC.

The V call is TRBV28, the J call TRBJ2-3, with 9 bases identical to TRBD2. Germline V CDR1 and CDR2: MDHEN, SYDVKM. J lost 2 bases, V lost 2 bases, and 5 bases had no gene match. The CDR3 length is 16 residues. The CDR3 reads CASSLAIAGDTDTQYF. In DNA, the CDR3 is TGTGCCAGCAGTTTAGCGATAGCGGGGGACACAGATACGCAGTATTTT.

On this clone itself: A read error may account for a junction end that differs from germline. This chain uses TRBV20-1 with TRBJ1-2; D is undetermined. Germline CDR1 DFQATT, CDR2 SNEGSKA (reference sequence). The CDR3 covers 11 residues. The CDR3 coding sequence is TGCAGTGCGGAGGATAACGATGGCTACACCTTC. This translates into CSAEDNDGYTF.

The table lists this clone with a count of one. This rearrangement joins TRBV4-1 to TRBJ2-2; 11 nucleotides line up with TRBD1. The ends lost 3 bases at V and 5 bases at J; junction bases unmatched: 2. Germline values: CDR1 MGHRA, CDR2 YSYEKL. The CDR3 has 15 amino acids. The chain's CDR3 is CASSQGTGGTGELFF. The DNA of the CDR3 is TGCGCCAGCAGCCAGGGGACAGGGGGTACCGGGGAGCTGTTTTTT.

The chain joins TRBV29-1 to TRBJ2-1; possibly TRBD1 for D (5 bases). Trimming removed 6 bases at V and 4 bases at J, with 7 bases between. Looked up from germline, CDR1 is SQVTM and CDR2 is ANQGSEA. The CDR3 contains 11 residues. CDR3 loop: CSVRQYNEQFF. CDR3 bases: TGCAGCGTAAGACAGTACAATGAGCAGTTCTTC.

The chain has TRBV21-1 and TRBJ2-4. TRBV21-1 constitutes a pseudogene. The CDR3 has 14 amino acids. Here the CDR3 DNA reads TGTGCCAGACGTGGGAAGCTAGCCAAAAACATTCAGTACTTC. It is translated as CARRGKLAKNIQYF.

This chain joins TRBV19 and TRBJ1-2; D is ambiguous. The V gene lost 2 bases and the J gene lost 4 bases, with 5 bases spanning the gap. This CDR3 contains 12 residues. CDR1 and CDR2 (germline): LNHDA, SQIVND (reference sequence). The CDR3 region is CASSIQRYGYTF. The CDR3, as DNA: TGTGCCAGTAGTATACAGCGCTATGGCTACACCTTC.

This clone was seen once. J is TRBJ2-2 and V is TRBV6-1; 10 bases fit TRBD2. This CDR3 has 17 residues. Germline V gene lookup returns CDR1 MNHNS and CDR2 SASEGT. With 0 bases clipped from V and 4 bases from J, the junction kept 5 bases outside the gene matches. The CDR3 sequence: CASSEAAGGPVTGELFF. DNA of the CDR3: TGTGCCAGCAGTGAAGCAGCGGGAGGGCCAGTCACCGGGGAGCTGTTTTTT.

The gene calls are TRBV7-2 and TRBJ2-7, with unresolved D. This CDR3 contains 12 residues. V gave up 5 bases and J gave up 6 bases, with 11 bases separating them. Germline CDR1 is SGHTA and CDR2 is FQGNSA. The CDR3 reads CASSPFPGEQYF. The CDR3 nucleotides read TGTGCCAGCAGCCCGTTCCCTGGCGAGCAGTACTTC.

The CDR3 is CASSLGGSYNEQFF. The DNA of the CDR3 is TGTGCCAGCAGTTTAGGGGGCAGCTACAATGAGCAGTTCTTC. The chain joins TRBV28 to TRBJ2-1; D might be TRBD1 (6 bases). The germline V gene has CDR1 MDHEN and CDR2 SYDVKM. V was cut by 2 bases and J by 3 bases, with 8 bases left in between. The CDR3 contains 14 residues.

This sequence joins TRBV11-1 and TRBJ1-1, with D perhaps TRBD1 (5 bases). This CDR3 comprises 15 residues. V was trimmed by 4 bases and J by 0 bases, leaving 12 bases between them. Germline-derived CDR1 and CDR2 are SGHAT and FQDESV (reference sequence). For the CDR3, the DNA is TGTGCCAGCAGCTACCAAGCAGGGCTGAACACTGAAGCTTTCTTT. Translating gives CASSYQAGLNTEAFF.

The CDR3, as DNA: TGTGCCAGCAGCTCTCGAACTAGCGGGAGGACGAGCTCCTACAATGAGCAGTTCTTC. Its protein is CASSSRTSGRTSSYNEQFF. The chain carries TRBV7-9 and TRBJ2-1; 12 nucleotides align to TRBD2. This CDR3 is built from 19 residues. Germline V gene sequence: CDR1 SEHNR, CDR2 FQNEAQ (reference sequence). The ends lost 4 bases at V and 0 bases at J; junction bases unmatched: 10.

The rearrangement joins TRBV28 to TRBJ2-2, with unresolved D. V lost 2 bases and J 7 bases, leaving 11 bases between the germline ends. The germline V gene has CDR1 MDHEN and CDR2 SYDVKM. This CDR3 spans 14 amino acids. The CDR3 sequence is CASSLTHGFGELFF. DNA for the CDR3: TGTGCCAGCAGTTTAACCCACGGGTTCGGGGAGCTGTTTTTT.

The chain joins TRBV7-2 to TRBJ2-7; 9 bases are shared with TRBD2. This CDR3 comprises 15 residues. Trimming cost V 0 bases and J 6 bases; bases outside gene matches: 6. Germline lookup yields CDR1 SGHTA and CDR2 FQGNSA. The CDR3 loop is CASSLAGTSFSEQYF. CDR3 sequence (DNA): TGTGCCAGCAGCTTAGCCGGGACTAGCTTCTCCGAGCAGTACTTC. The full variable domain, its missing parts supplied by reference TRBV7-2 and TRBJ2-7, is GAGVSQSPSNKVTEKGKDVELRCDPISGHTALYWYRQSLGQGLEFLIYFQGNSAPDKSGLPSDRFSAERTGGSVSTLTIQRTQQEDSAVYLCASSLAGTSFSEQYFGPGTRLTVT.

The chain recombines TRBV7-9 with TRBJ2-1; the D is unclear. The germline V gene has CDR1 SEHNR and CDR2 FQNEAQ (reference sequence). The CDR3 runs 16 residues. V lost 5 bases to trimming and J lost 4 bases, with 18 bases between them. The CDR3 here is CASSPPDTYSYNEQFF. In nucleotides, the CDR3 is TGTGCCAGCAGCCCCCCTGATACGTACTCTTACAATGAGCAGTTCTTC.

CDR3 sequence: CASSPLEQYF. The DNA of the CDR3 is TGTGCCAGCTCACCGCTCGAGCAGTACTTC. The rearrangement joins TRBV18 to TRBJ2-7; D gene ambiguous. Germline V lookup: CDR1 KGHSH, CDR2 LQKENI. The CDR3 contains 10 residues. The V end was cut by 3 bases, the J end by 6 bases, with 3 bases between.

The rearrangement uses TRBV18 and TRBJ2-7; 7 nucleotides line up with TRBD1. Germline V gives CDR1 KGHSH, CDR2 LQKENI. This CDR3 is built from 14 residues. V trimming: 6 bases; J trimming: 1 base; junction bases outside the gene matches: 6. CDR3 DNA: TGTGCCAGCTCCCCCGGGACAGTATCCTACGAGCAGTACTTC. Protein sequence: CASSPGTVSYEQYF.

V usage is TRBV7-9 and J usage is TRBJ2-1; 10 nucleotides match TRBD2. The CDR3 runs to 19 residues. The V and J ends lost 2 bases and 0 bases, in that order; junction bases with no gene match: 10. CDR1 and CDR2 (germline): SEHNR, FQNEAQ (reference sequence). CDR3 DNA sequence: TGTGCCAGCAGCTTAAGAGCGGGAGGGCCTTCTGGCTCCTACAATGAGCAGTTCTTC. This translates into CASSLRAGGPSGSYNEQFF.

The chain carries TRBV7-8 and TRBJ1-4; maybe TRBD1 (5 bases). The CDR3 has 14 amino acids. Deletions cut 5 bases from V and 8 bases from J, with 15 bases between. Germline loops: CDR1 SGHVS, CDR2 FQNEAQ. The CDR3 bases are TGTGCCAGCAGCCTATCCGGGACGAGGGAAAAACTGTTTTTT. Translating gives CASSLSGTREKLFF.

This clone appeared once. This chain joins TRBV6-5 and TRBJ2-1; 12 bases align to TRBD2. The CDR3 runs to 15 residues. V shed 4 bases and J 7 bases; nucleotides not matched to a gene: 5. CDR1 MNHEY and CDR2 SVGAGI come from the germline V gene. The CDR3 loop is CASSFVTSGRNEQFF. CDR3 DNA sequence: TGTGCCAGCAGTTTCGTCACTAGCGGGAGGAATGAGCAGTTCTTC.

The chain has TRBV6-5 and TRBJ2-3; D not resolved. The CDR3 has 14 amino acids. Trimming cost V 0 bases and J 0 bases, with 4 bases left between them. The germline CDR1 and CDR2 sequences are MNHEY and SVGAGI. CDR3 loop: CASSYSYSTDTQYF. The CDR3 DNA reads TGTGCCAGCAGTTACTCGTACAGCACAGATACGCAGTATTTT.

The chain joins TRBV4-1 to TRBJ1-1; D is uncertain. The CDR3 totals 14 residues. Trimming shortened V by 2 bases and J by 4 bases, and 11 bases separated the two germline ends. The germline V gene has CDR1 MGHRA and CDR2 YSYEKL. In DNA form, the CDR3 reads TGCGCCAGCAGCCAAATTCCAGGTACCACTGAAGCTTTCTTT. Protein product: CASSQIPGTTEAFF.

V and J are TRBV5-1 and TRBJ2-1; TRBD2 matches 10 bases. The CDR3 sequence is 20 residues long. J gave up 5 bases and V 0 bases, and 17 bases lay outside the gene matches. The germline V gene has CDR1 SGHRS and CDR2 YFSETQ. Written as DNA, the CDR3 is TGCGCCAGCAGCTTGGCCGCGTCGCAGCTACTAGCGGGACACGACAATGAGCAGTTCTTC. As protein: CASSLAASQLLAGHDNEQFF.